The 27 T cell receptor beta chains listed next were all sequenced from one sample in a study of T cell responses to AZD1222 COVID-19 vaccine. Sequencing used immunoSEQ multiplex PCR; TCRdb keeps in-frame clones, though not all of them. The sample has 150,000 to 200,000 clones; approximately 92% are singletons. Here the sequenced sample was peripheral blood, taken on day 0 of AZD1222 vaccination. These receptors came from an adult in good health.

The chain is built from TRBV5-1 and TRBJ2-7, with 11 nucleotides matching TRBD1. Trimming cost V 5 bases and J 3 bases; bases outside gene matches: 1. From germline, CDR1 is SGHRS and CDR2 YFSETQ. This CDR3 has 13 amino acids. CDR3 nucleotides: TGCGCCAGCAGGGGGACAGGGGGCTACGAGCAGTACTTC. As protein: CASRGTGGYEQYF.

V usage is TRBV19 and J usage is TRBJ2-7, with TRBD1 matching 7 bases. Germline V gene data show CDR1 as LNHDA and CDR2 as SQIVND (reference sequence). This CDR3 is built from 17 residues. With 3 bases clipped from V and 0 bases from J, the junction kept 11 bases outside the gene matches. CDR3 residues: CASSMYHRQGPSYEQYF. CDR3 DNA sequence: TGTGCCAGTAGTATGTACCACCGACAGGGTCCCTCCTACGAGCAGTACTTC.

The chain links TRBV19 to TRBJ2-5; 11 bases align to TRBD1. The junction had 17 bases not matched to a gene; V was cut back by 9 bases and J by 2 bases. The CDR3 consists of 18 residues. Germline CDR1 and CDR2: LNHDA and SQIVND (reference sequence). The CDR3 here is CASSLGFLGQGGQETQYF. CDR3 in DNA: TGTGCCAGCTCTCTGGGGTTTTTGGGACAGGGGGGGCAAGAGACCCAGTACTTC.

The J gene is TRBJ1-1, the V gene TRBV7-8; weak D call: TRBD1 (5 bases). CDR1 SGHVS and CDR2 FQNEAQ come from the germline V gene. The CDR3 length is 14 residues. V lost 5 bases and J lost 5, with 15 bases in between. CDR3 in amino acids: CASSPWGSVTEAFF. CDR3 sequence (DNA): TGTGCCAGCAGCCCTTGGGGGTCCGTGACTGAAGCTTTCTTT.

V usage is TRBV28 and J usage is TRBJ1-1; the match to TRBD1 covers 7 bases. J was trimmed by 4 bases and V by 2 bases; bases with no gene match: 7. The CDR3 runs to 15 residues. Germline CDR1 MDHEN, CDR2 SYDVKM. CDR3 in DNA: TGTGCCAGCAGTTTAGATCCGGGACAGCCCACTGAAGCTTTCTTT. Residues: CASSLDPGQPTEAFF.

The chain uses TRBV5-4 and TRBJ1-2, with D perhaps TRBD1 (5 bases). This CDR3 contains 14 residues. V was pared by 4 bases and J by 5 bases, with 15 bases between. Germline CDR1 is SGHNT and CDR2 is YYREEE (reference sequence). Here the CDR3 reads CASSNGTAVYGYTF. The CDR3 DNA reads TGTGCCAGCAGCAACGGGACTGCGGTGTATGGCTACACCTTC.

J is TRBJ1-5 and V is TRBV6-2 or TRBV6-3; D unclear. Trimming left V 4 bases short and J 5 bases short, with 6 bases between. Looked up from germline, CDR1 is MNHEY and CDR2 is SVGEGT. This CDR3 spans 12 amino acids. CDR3 in amino acids: CASSSRDQPQHF. The CDR3 DNA reads as TGTGCCAGCAGTTCACGAGATCAGCCCCAGCATTTT.

The rearrangement joins TRBV4-1 to TRBJ2-7; D gene uncertain. This CDR3 comprises 14 residues. Trimming left V 5 bases short and J 5 bases short, with 16 bases between. Looked up from germline, CDR1 is MGHRA and CDR2 is YSYEKL. CDR3 in amino acids: CASSFRWARNEQYF. The DNA of the CDR3 is TGCGCCAGCAGCTTTCGTTGGGCGAGGAACGAGCAGTACTTC.

This rearrangement joins TRBV5-4 to TRBJ2-7; 9 nucleotides match TRBD2. V trimming: 0 bases; J trimming: 4 bases; junction bases outside the gene matches: 5. Per the germline V gene, CDR1 is SGHNT and CDR2 is YYREEE (reference sequence). This CDR3 is built from 15 residues. CDR3 bases: TGTGCCAGCAGCTTGGTTGCGGGGGGGCGTTACGAGCAGTACTTC. It translates to CASSLVAGGRYEQYF.

J is TRBJ2-7 and V is TRBV28; 7 nucleotides match TRBD1. V trimming: 4 bases; J trimming: 0 bases; junction bases outside the gene matches: 3. Germline V lookup: CDR1 MDHEN, CDR2 SYDVKM. The CDR3 length is 14 residues. CDR3 protein: CASSSYRGSYEQYF. CDR3 nucleotides: TGTGCCAGCAGTTCCTACAGGGGCTCCTACGAGCAGTACTTC.

This chain links TRBV12-3 or TRBV12-4 with TRBJ1-2; 10 positions match TRBD1. Losses at the gene ends were 4 bases for V and 4 bases for J; bases not matched to a gene: 0. The CDR3 totals 13 residues. The CDR3 nucleotides read TGTGCCAGCAGTTGGGACAGGGGCTATGGCTACACCTTC. Translated: CASSWDRGYGYTF.

The rearrangement joins TRBV12-3 or TRBV12-4 to TRBJ1-5, with D unclear. This CDR3 comprises 13 residues. The V end was cut by 6 bases, the J end by 0 bases, with 6 bases between. CDR3 sequence (DNA): TGTGCCAGCAGAGAAAGTAGCAATCAGCCCCAGCATTTT. It codes for CASRESSNQPQHF.

The J gene is TRBJ1-2, the V gene TRBV7-8; TRBD1 agrees at 9 bases. Germline V CDR1 and CDR2: SGHVS, FQNEAQ. J was trimmed by 2 bases and V by 8 bases; bases with no gene match: 12. The CDR3 covers 16 residues. DNA for the CDR3: TGTGCCAGCGTTATTCATCCCGGGACAGGGAACTATGGCTACACCTTC. This codes for CASVIHPGTGNYGYTF.

This chain connects TRBV5-1 to TRBJ2-7; TRBD2 is a possible D gene (5 bases). This CDR3 has 13 amino acids. CDR1 is SGHRS, CDR2 YFSETQ, per germline. Trimming pared 2 bases from V and 2 bases from J, leaving 8 bases between. CDR3 loop: CASSFDYPYEQYV. The DNA of the CDR3 is TGCGCCAGCAGCTTTGACTATCCCTACGAGCAGTACGTC.

The CDR3 loop reads CASTPGTGPDNEQFF. In DNA form, the CDR3 reads TGTGCCAGCACCCCCGGGACAGGACCTGACAATGAGCAGTTCTTC. The chain is built from TRBV27 and TRBJ2-1, with 8 bases aligning to TRBD1. V trimming: 7 bases; J trimming: 5 bases; junction bases outside the gene matches: 10. The CDR3 length is 15 residues. The germline V gene encodes CDR1 MNHEY and CDR2 SMNVEV (reference sequence).

This chain joins TRBV2 and TRBJ2-5; either TRBD1 or TRBD2 may fit D (5 bases each). This CDR3 contains 13 residues. V lost 5 bases and J 6 bases, leaving 13 bases between the germline ends. Germline lookup yields CDR1 SNHLY and CDR2 FYNNEI. The DNA for the CDR3 is TGTGCCAGCAGTTGGGGGACGTTACAGACCCAGTACTTC. This translates into CASSWGTLQTQYF.

This clone has just one count. The gene calls are TRBV12-3 or TRBV12-4 and TRBJ1-2; D uncertain. Trimming shortened V by 8 bases and J by 7 bases, and 17 bases separated the two germline ends. This CDR3 is 13 amino acids long. This chain's CDR3 is CASGSYRDGGYTF. The CDR3 DNA follows: TGTGCCAGCGGGAGTTATAGGGATGGTGGCTACACCTTC.

The chain couples TRBV3-1 (or the pseudogene TRBV3-2) to TRBJ2-2; D is possibly TRBD2 (6 bases). In germline, CDR1 is LGHDT, CDR2 YNNKEL (reference sequence). Trimming stripped 0 bases from V and 0 bases from J, with 14 bases between. CDR3 length: 18 amino acids. The CDR3 loop reads CASSQDGGRPSNTGELFF. Here the CDR3 DNA reads TGTGCCAGCAGCCAAGATGGTGGGAGGCCCTCGAACACCGGGGAGCTGTTTTTT.

The DNA for the CDR3 is TGTGCCAGCAGCGATGACCCCGGGACAGCGGATTCACCCCTCCACTTT. As protein: CASSDDPGTADSPLHF. The chain carries TRBV9 and TRBJ1-6; 7 nucleotides agree with TRBD1. Germline V gives CDR1 SGDLS, CDR2 YYNGEE. V shed 3 bases, J shed 8 bases, and the junction held 11 bases outside the gene matches. CDR3 length: 16 amino acids.

The chain links TRBV7-9 to TRBJ2-1, with a possible D match to TRBD2 (7 bases). V was cut by 0 bases and J by 0 bases, with 18 bases left in between. Per the germline V gene, CDR1 is SEHNR and CDR2 is FQNEAQ (reference sequence). This CDR3 contains 19 residues. The CDR3 DNA reads as TGTGCCAGCAGCTTAGCGGGCGGTGGCGGGGGCCTCTCCTACAATGAGCAGTTCTTC. Translation gives CASSLAGGGGGLSYNEQFF.

The chain carries TRBV18 and TRBJ2-7; 12 bases fit TRBD1. This CDR3 has 14 residues. Germline assignment: CDR1 KGHSH and CDR2 LQKENI. The V and J ends lost 5 bases and 6 bases, in that order; junction bases with no gene match: 5. CDR3 DNA: TGTGCCAGCTCAACCGGGACAGGGGGCTTCGAGCAGTACTTC. This sequence encodes CASSTGTGGFEQYF. Complete variable domain (other parts from reference TRBV18 and TRBJ2-7): NAGVMQNPRHLVRRRGQEARLRCSPMKGHSHVYWYRQLPEEGLKFMVYLQKENIIDESGMPKERFSAEFPKEGPSILRIQQVVRGDSAAYFCASSTGTGGFEQYFGPGTRLTVT.

The chain is built from TRBV13 and TRBJ1-3; no definite D call. The CDR3 is made up of 15 amino acids. Trimming took 0 bases from V and 1 from J, leaving 7 bases between them. CDR1 is PRHDT and CDR2 is FYEKMQ in the germline V gene (reference sequence). The CDR3 bases are TGTGCCAGCAGCTTAGGCCAGTTATCTGGAAACACCATATATTTT. As protein: CASSLGQLSGNTIYF.

V usage is TRBV5-8 and J usage is TRBJ2-3, with 7 bases identical to TRBD2. The V and J ends lost 5 bases and 5 bases, in that order; junction bases with no gene match: 5. The germline V gene has CDR1 SGHTS and CDR2 YDEGEE. The CDR3 runs to 13 residues. The CDR3 nucleotides are TGTGCCAGCAGGAGCGGGGTAGTAGATACGCAGTATTTT. It yields the protein CASRSGVVDTQYF.

This clone occurred a few times. For the CDR3, the DNA is TGCAGTGCTTCCCTCGTTAGGGTGAGCTCTGGAAACACCATATATTTT. Its translation: CSASLVRVSSGNTIYF. The chain recombines TRBV29-1 with TRBJ1-3, with D uncertain. This CDR3 region has 16 residues. In germline, CDR1 is SQVTM, CDR2 ANQGSEA.

The J gene is TRBJ2-3, the V gene TRBV29-1, with 11 positions matching TRBD2. Germline CDR1 is SQVTM and CDR2 is ANQGSEA. The CDR3 is 17 residues long. V lost 1 base, J lost 1 base, and 7 bases stayed unmatched. For the CDR3, the DNA is TGCAGCGTTGAAGTTAGCGGGGGGGGAATGGGCACAGATACGCAGTATTTT. It codes for CSVEVSGGGMGTDTQYF.

The V and J genes are TRBV5-1 and TRBJ1-6; no firm D call. V was cut by 0 bases and J by 5 bases, with 9 bases left in between. From germline, CDR1 is SGHRS and CDR2 YFSETQ. This CDR3 is built from 15 residues. CDR3 sequence reads: CASSLGATNNSPLHF. The DNA of the CDR3 is TGCGCCAGCAGCTTGGGCGCAACTAATAATTCACCCCTCCACTTT.

The chain combines TRBV30 with TRBJ2-2; the match to TRBD1 covers 12 bases. Looked up from germline, CDR1 is GTSNPN and CDR2 is SVGIG (reference sequence). The CDR3 has 18 amino acids. The junction had 16 bases not matched to a gene; V was cut back by 5 bases and J by 6 bases. CDR3 sequence reads: CAWSPRSGTGGIAGELFF. CDR3 DNA: TGTGCCTGGTCACCTCGATCCGGGACAGGGGGCATCGCCGGGGAGCTGTTTTTT. Complete variable domain (other parts from reference TRBV30 and TRBJ2-2): SQTIHQWPATLVQPVGSPLSLECTVEGTSNPNLYWYRQAAGRGLQLLFYSVGIGQISSEVPQNLSASRPQDRQFILSSKKLLLSDSGFYLCAWSPRSGTGGIAGELFFGEGSRLTVL.